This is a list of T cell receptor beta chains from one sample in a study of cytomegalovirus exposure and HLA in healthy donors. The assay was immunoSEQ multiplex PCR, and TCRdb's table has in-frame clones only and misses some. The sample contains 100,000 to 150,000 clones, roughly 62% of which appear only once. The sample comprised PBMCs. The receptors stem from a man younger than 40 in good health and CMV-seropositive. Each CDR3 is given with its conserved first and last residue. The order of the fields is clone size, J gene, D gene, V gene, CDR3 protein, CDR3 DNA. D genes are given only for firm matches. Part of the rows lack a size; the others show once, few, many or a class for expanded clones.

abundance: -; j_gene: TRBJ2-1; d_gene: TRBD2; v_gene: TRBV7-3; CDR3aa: CASSSGASGRELGEQFF; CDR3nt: TGTGCCAGCAGCTCTGGGGCTAGCGGGAGGGAGTTGGGTGAGCAGTTCTTC
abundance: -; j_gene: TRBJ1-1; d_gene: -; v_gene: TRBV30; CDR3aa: CAWRVGNTEAFF; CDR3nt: TGTGCCTGGAGGGTCGGGAACACTGAAGCTTTCTTT
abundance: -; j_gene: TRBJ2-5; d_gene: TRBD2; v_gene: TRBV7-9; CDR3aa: CASSPGRVGRETQYF; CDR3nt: TGTGCCAGCAGCCCTGGAAGGGTCGGGAGGGAGACCCAGTACTTC
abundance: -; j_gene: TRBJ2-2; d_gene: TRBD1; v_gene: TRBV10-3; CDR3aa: CAISAGTGVGELFF; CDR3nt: TGTGCCATCAGCGCCGGCACAGGGGTCGGGGAGCTGTTTTTT
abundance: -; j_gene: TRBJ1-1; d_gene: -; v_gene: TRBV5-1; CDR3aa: CASSPHSTMGTEAFF; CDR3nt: TGCGCCAGCAGCCCCCACTCGACAATGGGCACTGAAGCTTTCTTT
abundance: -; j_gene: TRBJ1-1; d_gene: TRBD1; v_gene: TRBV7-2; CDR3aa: CASSPQGGGTEAFF; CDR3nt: TGTGCCAGCAGTCCACAGGGGGGGGGCACTGAAGCTTTCTTT
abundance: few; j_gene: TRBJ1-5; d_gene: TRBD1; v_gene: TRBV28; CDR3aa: CASSFQQGGPYSNQPQHF; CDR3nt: TGTGCCAGCAGTTTCCAACAGGGGGGGCCTTATAGCAATCAGCCCCAGCATTTT
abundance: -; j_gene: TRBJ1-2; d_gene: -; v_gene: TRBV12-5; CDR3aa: CASGRTAGYTF; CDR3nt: TGTGCTAGTGGTCGGACTGCTGGCTACACCTTC
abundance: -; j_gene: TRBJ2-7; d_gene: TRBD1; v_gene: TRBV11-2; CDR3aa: CASSLRDRFRGQYF; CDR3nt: TGTGCCAGCAGCTTGAGGGACAGGTTTCGAGGGCAGTACTTC
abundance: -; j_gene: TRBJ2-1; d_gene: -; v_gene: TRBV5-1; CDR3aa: CASSRASYNEQFF; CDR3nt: TGCGCCAGCAGTAGAGCGAGCTACAATGAGCAGTTCTTC
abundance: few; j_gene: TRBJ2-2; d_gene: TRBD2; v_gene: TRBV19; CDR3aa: CASTSDRGLARTGELFF; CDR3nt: TGTGCCAGTACCTCCGATAGAGGACTAGCGAGGACCGGGGAGCTGTTTTTT
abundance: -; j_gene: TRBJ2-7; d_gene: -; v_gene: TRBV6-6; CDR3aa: CASSYTDSDPVDEQYF; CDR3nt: TGTGCCAGCAGTTACACGGACAGTGACCCTGTAGACGAGCAGTACTTC
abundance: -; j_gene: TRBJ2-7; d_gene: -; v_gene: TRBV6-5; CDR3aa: CASSRGSYEQYF; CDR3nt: TGTGCCAGCAGTCGGGGTTCCTACGAGCAGTACTTC
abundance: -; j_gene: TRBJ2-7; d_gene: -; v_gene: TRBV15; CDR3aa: CATSRDLGNSYEQYF; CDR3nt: TGTGCCACCAGCAGAGATCTAGGAAACTCCTACGAGCAGTACTTC
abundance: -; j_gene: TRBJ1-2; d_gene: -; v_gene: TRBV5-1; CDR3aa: CASSLEGHINYGYTF; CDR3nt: TGCGCCAGCAGCTTGGAGGGACACATAAACTATGGCTACACCTTC
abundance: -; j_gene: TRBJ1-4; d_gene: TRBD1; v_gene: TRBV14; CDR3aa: CASSQDRTGELYNEKLFF; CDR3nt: TGTGCCAGCAGCCAAGACCGGACAGGGGAGCTATATAATGAAAAACTGTTTTTT
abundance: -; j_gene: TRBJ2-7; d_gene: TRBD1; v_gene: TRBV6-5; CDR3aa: CASSNLPGTASYEQYF; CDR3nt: TGTGCCAGCAGTAACTTACCCGGGACAGCCTCCTACGAGCAGTACTTC
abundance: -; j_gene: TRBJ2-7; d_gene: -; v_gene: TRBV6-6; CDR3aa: CASSYSNMVSEYF; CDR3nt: TGTGCCAGCAGTTACTCGAATATGGTGAGCGAGTACTTC
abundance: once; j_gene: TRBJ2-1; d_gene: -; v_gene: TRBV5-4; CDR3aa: CASSSPLGGVGSYNEQFF; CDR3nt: TGTGCCAGCAGCTCCCCCTTAGGGGGAGTGGGGTCCTACAATGAGCAGTTCTTC
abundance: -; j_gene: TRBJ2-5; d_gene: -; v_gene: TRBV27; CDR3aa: CASSRGPWEAETQYF; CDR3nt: TGTGCCAGCAGTAGAGGACCTTGGGAGGCAGAGACCCAGTACTTC
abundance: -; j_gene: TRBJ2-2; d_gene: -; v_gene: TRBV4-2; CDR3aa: CASSPFAEGTGELFF; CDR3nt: TGTGCCAGCAGCCCCTTCGCGGAGGGCACCGGGGAGCTGTTTTTT
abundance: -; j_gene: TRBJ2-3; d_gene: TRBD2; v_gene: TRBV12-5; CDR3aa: CASGLVMAGGSTDTQYF; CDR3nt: TGTGCTAGTGGTTTGGTAATGGCGGGAGGGAGCACAGATACGCAGTATTTT
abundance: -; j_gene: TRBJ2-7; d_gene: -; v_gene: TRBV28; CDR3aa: CASSGYWGANEQYF; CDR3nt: TGTGCCAGCAGTGGCTATTGGGGAGCAAACGAGCAGTACTTC